One T cell receptor (beta chain) is described in this entry. Its specificity is not known. DNA at about 210 ng, roughly 30,000 T cell genomes, went into sorted-subset replicate PCRs. Per the study methods: ImmunoSEQ supplied junction-only sequences lacking quality scores, so filtering was different. Profiling relied on immunoSEQ multiplex PCR, and the TCRdb table lists in-frame clones only, not all of them. V and J calls plus clone size are reproduced from that table; the DNA served to infer D and trimming. This table has a few million clones, around 90% appearing once. The record originates from a study of shared clonotypes between healthy human individuals. Germline CDR1 reads MNHNY; CDR2 reads SVGAGI (reference sequence). This CDR3 spans 15 amino acids. V was clipped by 2 bases and J by 5 bases, with 10 bases between them. General observations from the study: Estimated richness values were generally larger in naive subsets than in memory subsets. Despite large depth, sorted-subset datasets appeared incompletely sequenced.

The receptor's source is a man aged 18 to 30 in good health. The sample comprised naive CD4+ T cells sorted from blood. Subset described: CD45RA+ positively selected. The chain links TRBV6-6 to TRBJ1-6; D is unclear. As DNA, the CDR3 is TGTGCCAGCAGTTACAGGGAGCTCCATAATTCACCCCTCCACTTT. It yields the protein CASSYRELHNSPLHF.